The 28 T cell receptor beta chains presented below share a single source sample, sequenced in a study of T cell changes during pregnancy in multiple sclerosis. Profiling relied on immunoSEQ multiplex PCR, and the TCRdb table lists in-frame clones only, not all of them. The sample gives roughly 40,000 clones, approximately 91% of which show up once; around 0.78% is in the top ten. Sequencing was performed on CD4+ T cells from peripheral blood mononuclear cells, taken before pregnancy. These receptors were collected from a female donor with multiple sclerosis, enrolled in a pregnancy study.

The CDR3 loop is CASTYRGGNTIYF. CDR3 in DNA: TGTGCCAGCACCTACAGGGGTGGAAACACCATATATTTT. V is TRBV6-5 and J is TRBJ1-3; 7 bases map to TRBD1. Germline CDR1 is MNHEY and CDR2 is SVGAGI. The CDR3 is made up of 13 amino acids. The J segment lost 3 bases and the V segment lost 7 bases, leaving 3 bases of the junction unmatched.

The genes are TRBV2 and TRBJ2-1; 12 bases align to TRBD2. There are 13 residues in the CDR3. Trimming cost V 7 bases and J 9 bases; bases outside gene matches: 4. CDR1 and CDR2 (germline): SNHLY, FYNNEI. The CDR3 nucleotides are TGTGCCAGCACCTCTAGCGGGGGGGGTGAGCAGTTCTTC. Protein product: CASTSSGGGEQFF. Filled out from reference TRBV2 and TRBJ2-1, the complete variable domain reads EPEVTQTPSHQVTQMGQEVILRCVPISNHLYFYWYRQILGQKVEFLVSFYNNEISEKSEIFDDQFSVERPDGSNFTLKIRSTKLEDSAMYFCASTSSGGGEQFFGPGTRLTVL.

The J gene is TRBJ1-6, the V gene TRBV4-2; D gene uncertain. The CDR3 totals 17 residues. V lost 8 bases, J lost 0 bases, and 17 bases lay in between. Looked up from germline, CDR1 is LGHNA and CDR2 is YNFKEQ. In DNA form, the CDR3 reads TGTGCCAGCGGCGGGGTGGGCGTAAGCTCCTATAATTCACCCCTCCACTTT. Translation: CASGGVGVSSYNSPLHF.

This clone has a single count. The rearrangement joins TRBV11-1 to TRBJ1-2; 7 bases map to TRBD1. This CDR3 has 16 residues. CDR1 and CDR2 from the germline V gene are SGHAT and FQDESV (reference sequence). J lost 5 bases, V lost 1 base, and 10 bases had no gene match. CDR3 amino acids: CASSLVPTGDLYGYTF. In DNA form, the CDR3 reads TGTGCCAGCAGCTTAGTCCCCACAGGGGATTTGTATGGCTACACCTTC.

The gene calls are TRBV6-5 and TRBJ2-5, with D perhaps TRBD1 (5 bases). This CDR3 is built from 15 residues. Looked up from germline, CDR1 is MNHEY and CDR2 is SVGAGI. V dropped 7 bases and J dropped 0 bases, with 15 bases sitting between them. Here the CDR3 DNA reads TGTGCCAGCAAGCTCCAGGGTGGATACCAAGAGACCCAGTACTTC. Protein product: CASKLQGGYQETQYF.

The CDR3 DNA is TGTGCCAGCAGCTTAGATCGGGTTGGGGGGGCGCGTGACTATGGCTACACCTTC. This encodes CASSLDRVGGARDYGYTF. The chain combines TRBV11-2 with TRBJ1-2, with a weak D call TRBD1 (6 bases). The CDR3 loop spans 18 amino acids. In germline, CDR1 is SGHAT, CDR2 FQNNGV. V dropped 0 bases and J dropped 3 bases, with 20 bases sitting between them.

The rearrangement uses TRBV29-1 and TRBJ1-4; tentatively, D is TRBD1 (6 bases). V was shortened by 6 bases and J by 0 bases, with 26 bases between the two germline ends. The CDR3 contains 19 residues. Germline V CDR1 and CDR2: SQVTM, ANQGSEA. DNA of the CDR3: TGCAGCGTCTCAACCTCCGAGGTGGGGACATATGCAACTAATGAAAAACTGTTTTTT. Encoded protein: CSVSTSEVGTYATNEKLFF.

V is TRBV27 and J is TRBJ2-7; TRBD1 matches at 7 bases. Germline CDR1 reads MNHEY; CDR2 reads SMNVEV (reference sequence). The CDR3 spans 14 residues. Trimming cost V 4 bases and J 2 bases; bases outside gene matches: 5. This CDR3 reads CASSYQTGPYEQYF. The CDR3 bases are TGTGCCAGCAGTTACCAGACAGGGCCCTACGAGCAGTACTTC.

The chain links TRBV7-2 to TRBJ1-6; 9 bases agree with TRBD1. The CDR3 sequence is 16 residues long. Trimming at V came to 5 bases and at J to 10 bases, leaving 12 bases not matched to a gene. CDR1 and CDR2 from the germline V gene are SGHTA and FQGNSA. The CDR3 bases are TGTGCCAGCAGCGTATCCGGGACAGGGCTTAACTCACCCCTCCACTTT. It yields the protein CASSVSGTGLNSPLHF.

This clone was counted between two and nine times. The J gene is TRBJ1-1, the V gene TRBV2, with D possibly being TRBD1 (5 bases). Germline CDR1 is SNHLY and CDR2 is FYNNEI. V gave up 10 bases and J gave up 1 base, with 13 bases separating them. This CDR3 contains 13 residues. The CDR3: CATSTDRNTEAFF. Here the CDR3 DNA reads TGTGCCACCTCAACTGACAGGAACACTGAAGCTTTCTTT.

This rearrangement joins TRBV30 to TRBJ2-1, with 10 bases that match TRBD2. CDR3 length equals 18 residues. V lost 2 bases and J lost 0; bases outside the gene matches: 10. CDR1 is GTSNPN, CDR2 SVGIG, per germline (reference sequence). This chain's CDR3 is CAWSSLAGALSSYNEQFF. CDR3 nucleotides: TGTGCCTGGAGTAGTCTAGCGGGGGCCTTGAGCTCCTACAATGAGCAGTTCTTC.

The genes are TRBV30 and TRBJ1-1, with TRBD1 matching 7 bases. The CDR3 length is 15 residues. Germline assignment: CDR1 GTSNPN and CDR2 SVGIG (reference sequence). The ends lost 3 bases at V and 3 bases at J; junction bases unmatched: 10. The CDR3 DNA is TGTGCCTGGAGCTCCTGGGGGGACAGCTACACTGAAGCTTTCTTT. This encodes CAWSSWGDSYTEAFF.

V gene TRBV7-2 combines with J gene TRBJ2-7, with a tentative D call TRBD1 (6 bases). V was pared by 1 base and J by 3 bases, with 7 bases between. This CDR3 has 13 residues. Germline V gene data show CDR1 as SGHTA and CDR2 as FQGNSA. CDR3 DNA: TGTGCCAGCAGCTTAGTCAGGGGCTACGAGCAGTACTTC. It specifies CASSLVRGYEQYF.

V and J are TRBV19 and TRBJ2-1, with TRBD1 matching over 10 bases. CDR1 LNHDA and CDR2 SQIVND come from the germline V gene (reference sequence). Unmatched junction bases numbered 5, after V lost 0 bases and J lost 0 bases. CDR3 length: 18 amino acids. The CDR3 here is CASSIDIDRGPSYNEQFF. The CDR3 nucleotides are TGTGCCAGTAGTATAGATATAGACAGGGGGCCCTCCTACAATGAGCAGTTCTTC.

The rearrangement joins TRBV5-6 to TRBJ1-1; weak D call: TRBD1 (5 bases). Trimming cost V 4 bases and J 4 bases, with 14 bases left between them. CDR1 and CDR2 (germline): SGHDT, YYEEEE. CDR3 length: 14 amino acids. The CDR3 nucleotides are TGTGCCAGCAGCCCTTCAGGGCACCTCACTGAAGCTTTCTTT. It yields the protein CASSPSGHLTEAFF.

CDR3 DNA sequence: TGTGCCTGGAGGCCCTTCGGGACACTCTTTGGCTACACCTTC. Translation gives CAWRPFGTLFGYTF. The gene calls are TRBV30 and TRBJ1-2; D might be TRBD1 (6 bases). CDR1 is GTSNPN, CDR2 SVGIG, per germline (reference sequence). This CDR3 contains 14 residues. The V end was cut by 3 bases, the J end by 7 bases, with 18 bases between.

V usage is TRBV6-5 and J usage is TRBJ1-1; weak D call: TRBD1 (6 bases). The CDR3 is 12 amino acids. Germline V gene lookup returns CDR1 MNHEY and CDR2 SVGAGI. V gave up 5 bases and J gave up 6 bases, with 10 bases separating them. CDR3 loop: CASSPQGSEAFF. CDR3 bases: TGTGCCAGCAGTCCACAGGGATCTGAAGCTTTCTTT.

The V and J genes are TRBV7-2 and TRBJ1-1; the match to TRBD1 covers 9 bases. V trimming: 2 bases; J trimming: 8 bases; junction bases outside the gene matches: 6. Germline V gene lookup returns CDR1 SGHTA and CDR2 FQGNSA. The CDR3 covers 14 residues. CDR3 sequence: CASSLPGTGREAFF. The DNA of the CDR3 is TGTGCCAGCAGCTTACCCGGGACAGGGCGGGAAGCTTTCTTT. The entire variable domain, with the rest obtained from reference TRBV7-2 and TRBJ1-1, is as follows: GAGVSQSPSNKVTEKGKDVELRCDPISGHTALYWYRQSLGQGLEFLIYFQGNSAPDKSGLPSDRFSAERTGGSVSTLTIQRTQQEDSAVYLCASSLPGTGREAFFGQGTRLTVV.

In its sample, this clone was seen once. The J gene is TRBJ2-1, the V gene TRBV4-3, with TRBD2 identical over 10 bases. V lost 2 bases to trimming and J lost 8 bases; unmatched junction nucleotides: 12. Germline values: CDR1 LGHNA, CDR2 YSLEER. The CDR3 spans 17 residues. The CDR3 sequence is CASSQQGALAGEDEQFF. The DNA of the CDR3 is TGCGCCAGCAGCCAACAGGGGGCGCTAGCGGGGGAGGATGAGCAGTTCTTC.

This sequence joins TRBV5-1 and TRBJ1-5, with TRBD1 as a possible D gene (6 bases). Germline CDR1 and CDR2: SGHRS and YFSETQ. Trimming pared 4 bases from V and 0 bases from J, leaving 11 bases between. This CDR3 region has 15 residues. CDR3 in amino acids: CASSPQGPSNQPQHF. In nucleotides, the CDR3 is TGCGCCAGCAGCCCTCAGGGGCCTAGCAATCAGCCCCAGCATTTT.

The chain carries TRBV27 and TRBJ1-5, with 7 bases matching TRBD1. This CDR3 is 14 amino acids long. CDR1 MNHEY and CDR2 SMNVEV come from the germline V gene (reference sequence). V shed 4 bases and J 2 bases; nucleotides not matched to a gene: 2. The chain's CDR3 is CASSYRGRNQPQHF. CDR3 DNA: TGTGCCAGCAGTTATAGGGGGCGCAATCAGCCCCAGCATTTT.

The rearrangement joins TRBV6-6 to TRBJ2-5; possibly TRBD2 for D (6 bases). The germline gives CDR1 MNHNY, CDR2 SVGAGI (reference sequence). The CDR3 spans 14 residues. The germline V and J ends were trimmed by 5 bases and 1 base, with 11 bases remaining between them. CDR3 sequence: CASSEGTFQETQYF. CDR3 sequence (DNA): TGTGCCAGCAGTGAGGGGACTTTCCAAGAGACCCAGTACTTC.

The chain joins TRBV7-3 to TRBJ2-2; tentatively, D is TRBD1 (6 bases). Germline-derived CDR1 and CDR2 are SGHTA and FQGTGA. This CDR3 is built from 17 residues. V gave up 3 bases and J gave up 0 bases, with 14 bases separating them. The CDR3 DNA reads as TGTGCCAGCAGCTTCCTCCCACAGGGATCGAACACCGGGGAGCTGTTTTTT. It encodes CASSFLPQGSNTGELFF.

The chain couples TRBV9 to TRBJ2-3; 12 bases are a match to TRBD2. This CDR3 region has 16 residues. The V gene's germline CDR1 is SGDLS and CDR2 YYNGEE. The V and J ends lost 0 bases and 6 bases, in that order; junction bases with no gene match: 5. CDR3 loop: CASSVGLAGARDTQYF. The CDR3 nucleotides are TGTGCCAGCAGCGTAGGACTAGCGGGGGCGAGGGATACGCAGTATTTT.

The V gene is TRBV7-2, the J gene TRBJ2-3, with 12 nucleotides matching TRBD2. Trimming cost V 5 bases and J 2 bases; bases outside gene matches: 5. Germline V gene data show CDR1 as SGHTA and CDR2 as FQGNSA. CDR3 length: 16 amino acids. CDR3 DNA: TGTGCCAGCAGCGCGCTAGCGGGGGGGCCCACAGATACGCAGTATTTT. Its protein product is CASSALAGGPTDTQYF.

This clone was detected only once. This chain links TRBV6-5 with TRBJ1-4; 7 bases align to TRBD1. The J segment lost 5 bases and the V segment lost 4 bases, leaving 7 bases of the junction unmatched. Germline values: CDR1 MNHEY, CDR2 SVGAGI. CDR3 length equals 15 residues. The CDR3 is CASSSRQGRNEKLFF. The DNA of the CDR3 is TGTGCCAGCAGTTCACGACAGGGCAGAAATGAAAAACTGTTTTTT.

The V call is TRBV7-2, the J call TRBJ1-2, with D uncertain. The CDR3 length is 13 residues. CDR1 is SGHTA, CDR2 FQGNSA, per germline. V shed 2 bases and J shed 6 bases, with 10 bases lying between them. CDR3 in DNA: TGTGCCAGCAGCTTATCATTTCAGAATGGCTACACCTTC. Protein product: CASSLSFQNGYTF.

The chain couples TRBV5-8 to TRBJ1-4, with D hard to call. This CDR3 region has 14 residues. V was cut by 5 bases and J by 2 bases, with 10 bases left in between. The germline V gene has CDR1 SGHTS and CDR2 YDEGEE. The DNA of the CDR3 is TGTGCCAGCAGTCTCGGAGGGACTAATGAAAAACTGTTTTTT. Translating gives CASSLGGTNEKLFF.